The clone carrying this T cell receptor beta chain was seen a few times. Antigen: not known. The germline gives CDR1 SGHTA, CDR2 FQGTGA. The CDR3 is made up of 16 amino acids. V shed 5 bases and J 5 bases; nucleotides not matched to a gene: 14. The data were obtained in a study of T cells after yellow fever vaccination. Study information: Fractions low in cell number were prepared with SMART-Seq v4 Ultra Low Input. Study-level results: Though it reached lower strength, the secondary response hit its peak faster, day 5 versus 15. Subsequent to the booster, the majority of primary-vaccination clones reappeared (around 97% CD4, about 90% CD8).

By 5'RACE template switching, TCR cDNA was produced, with a universal primer site and UMIs added in the process. A single record per CDR3 protein comes from TCRdb applying MiXCR to the 5' RACE reads. The table has 300,000 to 350,000 distinct CDR3 sequences, approximately 4.2% seen once. This TCR derives from a man in his late teens or twenties who received the YFV17D yellow fever vaccine. V usage is TRBV7-3 and J usage is TRBJ1-1; 7 nucleotides line up with TRBD1. Here the sequenced sample was PBMCs, taken 5 days after the yellow fever booster vaccination. The CDR3 nucleotides are TGTGCCAGCAGCCCTCAAGGACAGGTATCGTCGACTGAAGCTTTCTTT. Its translation: CASSPQGQVSSTEAFF. Drawing the rest from reference TRBV7-3 and TRBJ1-1, the complete variable domain is GAGVSQTPSNKVTEKGKYVELRCDPISGHTALYWYRQSLGQGPEFLIYFQGTGAADDSGLPNDRFFAVRPEGSVSTLKIQRTERGDSAVYLCASSPQGQVSSTEAFFGQGTRLTVV.